This section outlines one T cell receptor beta chain sequence together with its context. Since a much larger clone is just one base distant, this may be a read error. This record belongs to a study of molecular identifiers for immune sequencing clone quantification. Previously published methods and listed TCR primers were used for the bulk TCR libraries. MiXCR, applied by TCRdb to the PCR reads, yields one record per CDR3 protein. The sample has under 600,000 distinct CDR3 sequences, about a fifth seen once. Germline V gene sequence: CDR1 GTSNPN, CDR2 SVGIG (reference sequence). The CDR3 contains 12 residues.

The chain carries TRBV30 and TRBJ2-7; D uncertain. Specimen: naive CD8+ T cells from blood, with Jurkat cell RNA spiked in. Subset specified: FACS-sorted CD8+CD4-CCR7+CD45RA+ naive T cells. This clonotype was sampled from a human donor in good health. Some libraries in this study had Jurkat cell RNA spiked in. The CDR3 sequence: CTWSAAGYEQYF. The CDR3 DNA follows: TGTACCTGGAGTGCGGCCGGGTACGAGCAGTACTTC. Filled out from reference TRBV30 and TRBJ2-7, the complete variable domain reads SQTIHQWPATLVQPVGSPLSLECTVEGTSNPNLYWYRQAAGRGLQLLFYSVGIGQISSEVPQNLSASRPQDRQFILSSKKLLLSDSGFYLCTWSAAGYEQYFGPGTRLTVT.